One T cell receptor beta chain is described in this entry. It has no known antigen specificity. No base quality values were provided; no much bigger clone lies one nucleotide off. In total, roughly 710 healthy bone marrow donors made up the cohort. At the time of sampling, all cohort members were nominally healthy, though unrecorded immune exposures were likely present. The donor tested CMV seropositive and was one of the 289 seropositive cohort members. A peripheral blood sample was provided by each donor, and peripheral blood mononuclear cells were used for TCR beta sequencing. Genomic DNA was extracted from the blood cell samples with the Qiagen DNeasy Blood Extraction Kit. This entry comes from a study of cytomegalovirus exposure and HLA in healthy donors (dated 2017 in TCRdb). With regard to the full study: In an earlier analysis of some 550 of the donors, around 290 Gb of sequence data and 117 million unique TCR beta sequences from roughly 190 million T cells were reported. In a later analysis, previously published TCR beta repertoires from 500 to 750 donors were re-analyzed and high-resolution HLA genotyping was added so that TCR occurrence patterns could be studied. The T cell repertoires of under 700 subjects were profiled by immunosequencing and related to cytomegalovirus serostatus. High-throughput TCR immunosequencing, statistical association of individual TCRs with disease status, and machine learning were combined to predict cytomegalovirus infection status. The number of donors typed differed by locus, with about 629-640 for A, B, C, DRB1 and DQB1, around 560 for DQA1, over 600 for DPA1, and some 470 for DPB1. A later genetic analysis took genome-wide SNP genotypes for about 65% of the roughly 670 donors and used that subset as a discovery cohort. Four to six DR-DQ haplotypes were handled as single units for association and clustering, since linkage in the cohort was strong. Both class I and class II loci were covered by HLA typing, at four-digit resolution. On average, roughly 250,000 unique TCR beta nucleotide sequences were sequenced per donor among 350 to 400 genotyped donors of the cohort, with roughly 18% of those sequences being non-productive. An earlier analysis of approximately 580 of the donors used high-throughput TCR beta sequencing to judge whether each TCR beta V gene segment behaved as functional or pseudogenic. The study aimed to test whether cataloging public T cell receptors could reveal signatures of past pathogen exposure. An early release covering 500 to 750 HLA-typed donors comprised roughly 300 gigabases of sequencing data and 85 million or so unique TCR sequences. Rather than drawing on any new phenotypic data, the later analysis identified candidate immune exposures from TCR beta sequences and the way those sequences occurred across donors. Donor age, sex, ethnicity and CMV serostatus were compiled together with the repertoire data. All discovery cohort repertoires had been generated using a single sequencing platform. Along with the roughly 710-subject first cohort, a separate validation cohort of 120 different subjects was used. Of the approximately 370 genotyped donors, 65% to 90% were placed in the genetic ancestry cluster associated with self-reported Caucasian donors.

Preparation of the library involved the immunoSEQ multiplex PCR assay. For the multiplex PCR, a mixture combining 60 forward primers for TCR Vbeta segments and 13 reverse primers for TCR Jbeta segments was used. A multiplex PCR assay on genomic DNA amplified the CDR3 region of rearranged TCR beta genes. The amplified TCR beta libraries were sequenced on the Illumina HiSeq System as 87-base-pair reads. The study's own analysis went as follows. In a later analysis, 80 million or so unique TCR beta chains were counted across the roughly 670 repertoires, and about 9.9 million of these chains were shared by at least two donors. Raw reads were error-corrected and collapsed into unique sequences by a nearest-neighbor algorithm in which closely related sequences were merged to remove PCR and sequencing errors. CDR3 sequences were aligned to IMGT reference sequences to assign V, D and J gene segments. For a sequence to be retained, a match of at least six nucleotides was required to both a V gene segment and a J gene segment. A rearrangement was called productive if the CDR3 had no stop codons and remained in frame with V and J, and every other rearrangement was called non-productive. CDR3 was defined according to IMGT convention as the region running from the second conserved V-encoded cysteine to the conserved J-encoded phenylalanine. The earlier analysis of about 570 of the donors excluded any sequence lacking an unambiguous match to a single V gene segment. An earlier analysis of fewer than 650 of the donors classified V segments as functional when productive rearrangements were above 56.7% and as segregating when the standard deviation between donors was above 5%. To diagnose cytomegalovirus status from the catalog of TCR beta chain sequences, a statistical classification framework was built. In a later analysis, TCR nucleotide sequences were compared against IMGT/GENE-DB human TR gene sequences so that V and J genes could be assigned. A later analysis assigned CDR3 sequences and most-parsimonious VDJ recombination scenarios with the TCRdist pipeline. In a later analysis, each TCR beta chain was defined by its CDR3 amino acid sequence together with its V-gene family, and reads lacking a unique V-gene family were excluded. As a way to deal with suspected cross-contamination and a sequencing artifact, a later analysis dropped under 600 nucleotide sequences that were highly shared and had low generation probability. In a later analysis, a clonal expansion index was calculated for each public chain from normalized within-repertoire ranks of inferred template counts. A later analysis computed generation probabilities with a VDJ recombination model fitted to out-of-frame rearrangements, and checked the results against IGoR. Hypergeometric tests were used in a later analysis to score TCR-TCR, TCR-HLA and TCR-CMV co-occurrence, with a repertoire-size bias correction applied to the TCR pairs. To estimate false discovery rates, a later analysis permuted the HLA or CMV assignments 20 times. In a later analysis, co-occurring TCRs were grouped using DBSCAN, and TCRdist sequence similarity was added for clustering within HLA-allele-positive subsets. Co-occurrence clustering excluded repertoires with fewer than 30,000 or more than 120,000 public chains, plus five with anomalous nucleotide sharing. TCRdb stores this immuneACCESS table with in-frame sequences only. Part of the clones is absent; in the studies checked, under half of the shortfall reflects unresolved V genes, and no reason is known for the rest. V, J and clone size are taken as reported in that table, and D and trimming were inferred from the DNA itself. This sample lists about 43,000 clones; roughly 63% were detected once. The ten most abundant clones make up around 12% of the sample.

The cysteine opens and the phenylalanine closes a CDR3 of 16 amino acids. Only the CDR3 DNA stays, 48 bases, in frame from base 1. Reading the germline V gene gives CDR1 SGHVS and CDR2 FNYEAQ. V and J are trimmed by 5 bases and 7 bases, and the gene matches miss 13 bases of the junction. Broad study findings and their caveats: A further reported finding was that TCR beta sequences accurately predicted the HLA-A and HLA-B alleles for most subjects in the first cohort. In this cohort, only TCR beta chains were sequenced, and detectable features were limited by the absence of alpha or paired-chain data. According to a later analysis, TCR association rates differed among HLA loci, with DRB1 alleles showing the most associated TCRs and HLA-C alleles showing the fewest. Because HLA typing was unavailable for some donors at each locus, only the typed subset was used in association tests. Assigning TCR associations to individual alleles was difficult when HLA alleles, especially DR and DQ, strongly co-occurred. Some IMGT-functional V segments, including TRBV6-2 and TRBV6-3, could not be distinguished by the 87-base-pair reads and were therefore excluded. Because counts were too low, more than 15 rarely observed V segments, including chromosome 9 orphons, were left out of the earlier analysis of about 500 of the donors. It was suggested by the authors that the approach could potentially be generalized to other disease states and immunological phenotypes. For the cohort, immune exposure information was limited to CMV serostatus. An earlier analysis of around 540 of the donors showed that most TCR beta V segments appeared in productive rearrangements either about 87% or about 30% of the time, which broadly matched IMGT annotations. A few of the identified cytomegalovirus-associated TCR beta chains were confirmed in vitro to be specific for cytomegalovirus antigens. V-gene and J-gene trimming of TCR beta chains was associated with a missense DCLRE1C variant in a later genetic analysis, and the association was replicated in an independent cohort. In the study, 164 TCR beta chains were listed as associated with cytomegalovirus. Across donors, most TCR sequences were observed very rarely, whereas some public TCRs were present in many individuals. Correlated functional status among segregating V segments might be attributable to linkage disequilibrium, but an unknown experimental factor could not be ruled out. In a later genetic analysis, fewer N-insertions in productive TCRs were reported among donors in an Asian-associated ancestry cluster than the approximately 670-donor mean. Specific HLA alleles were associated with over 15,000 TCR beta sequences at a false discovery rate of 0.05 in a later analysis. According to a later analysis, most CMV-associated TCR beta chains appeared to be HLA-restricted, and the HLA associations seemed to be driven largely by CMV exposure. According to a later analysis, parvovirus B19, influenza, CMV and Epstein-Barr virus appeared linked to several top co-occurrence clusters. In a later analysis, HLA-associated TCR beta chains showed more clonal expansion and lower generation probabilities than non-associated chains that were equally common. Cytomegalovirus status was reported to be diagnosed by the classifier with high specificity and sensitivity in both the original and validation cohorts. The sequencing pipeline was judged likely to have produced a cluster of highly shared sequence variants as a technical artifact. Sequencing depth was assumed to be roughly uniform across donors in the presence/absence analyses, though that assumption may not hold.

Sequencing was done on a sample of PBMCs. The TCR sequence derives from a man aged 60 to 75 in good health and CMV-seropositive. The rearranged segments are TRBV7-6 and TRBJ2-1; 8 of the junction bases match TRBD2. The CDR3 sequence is CASSHRGGSFVNEQFF. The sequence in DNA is TGTGCCAGCAGCCATCGGGGGGGGAGCTTTGTGAATGAGCAGTTCTTC.